The rows below give T cell receptor beta chains drawn from one sample of a study of B cell selection in AIRE deficiency. Sequencing was performed with immunoSEQ multiplex PCR; in TCRdb, only in-frame clones are kept and a portion is missing. The sample lists roughly 25,000 clones, 95% occurring once. Sequenced: CD4+CD127+ conventional T cells sorted from PBMCs. The receptors were sampled from a human donor in good health. The CDR3 runs from the conserved cysteine through the conserved F or W. The order of the fields is J gene, V gene, D gene, clone size, CDR3 protein, CDR3 DNA. The D gene is left open where the match is weak. Expanded clones get a size class; other rows say once, few or many, or leave the size out.

TRBJ1-1,TRBV5-1,NA,NA,CASSALEGSAFF,TGCGCCAGCAGCGCGCTCGAGGGTAGTGCTTTCTTT
TRBJ1-5,TRBV6-1,NA,NA,CASRDRRGVHQPQHF,TGTGCCAGCAGAGATAGAAGAGGAGTACATCAGCCCCAGCATTTT
TRBJ2-5,TRBV15,NA,NA,CATSRKVPSLSAQTQYF,TGTGCCACCAGCAGAAAAGTACCCAGCCTTAGCGCCCAGACCCAGTACTTC
TRBJ2-3,TRBV7-6,NA,NA,CASSSTDITDTQYF,TGTGCCAGCAGCTCAACGGACATTACAGATACGCAGTATTTT
TRBJ2-5,TRBV7-2,NA,NA,CASSPGESGQETQYF,TGTGCCAGCAGCCCCGGGGAGTCTGGGCAAGAGACCCAGTACTTC
TRBJ2-7,TRBV18,NA,NA,CASSPSPPLDSPYEQYF,TGTGCCAGCTCACCCTCACCGCCCTTGGACAGCCCCTACGAGCAGTACTTC
TRBJ2-7,TRBV7-6,NA,NA,CASSLVPDSSYEQYF,TGTGCCAGCAGCTTAGTCCCCGATAGCTCCTACGAGCAGTACTTC
TRBJ1-2,TRBV5-1,TRBD1,NA,CASSSRTGGYGYTF,TGCGCCAGCAGCTCCAGGACAGGGGGGTATGGCTACACCTTC
TRBJ1-2,TRBV6-1,NA,once,CASSGYRVNYGYTF,TGTGCCAGCAGTGGATACAGGGTGAACTATGGCTACACCTTC
TRBJ1-4,TRBV7-2,NA,NA,CASSLDRETPRVFF,TGTGCCAGCAGCTTAGACAGGGAGACACCTCGGGTGTTTTTT
TRBJ1-4,TRBV7-9,NA,NA,CASSLVGRATNEKLFF,TGTGCCAGCAGCTTAGTGGGTCGTGCAACTAATGAAAAACTGTTTTTT
TRBJ2-3,TRBV5-1,NA,NA,CASSLVRKDTQYF,TGCGCCAGCAGCTTGGTGCGGAAAGATACGCAGTATTTT
TRBJ2-4,TRBV7-2,NA,NA,CASSSQGLQAPHF,TGTGCCAGCAGCTCACAGGGACTCCAAGCCCCCCACTTC
TRBJ2-7,TRBV6-9,TRBD2,NA,CASSRSGRGYEQYF,TGTGCCAGCAGTCGGAGCGGGAGAGGGTACGAGCAGTACTTC
TRBJ1-2,TRBV5-4,NA,NA,CASSSGGGLNYGYTF,TGTGCCAGCAGCTCAGGAGGAGGGCTAAACTATGGCTACACCTTC
TRBJ1-2,TRBV19,NA,NA,CASTTSGGTSGYTF,TGTGCCAGTACCACCTCGGGGGGTACCAGTGGCTACACCTTC
TRBJ1-2,TRBV28,NA,NA,CASSSGAQGYTF,TGTGCCAGCAGTTCAGGGGCGCAAGGCTACACCTTC
TRBJ1-6,TRBV19,NA,few,CASSIVRGMHSPLHF,TGTGCCAGTAGTATTGTTCGGGGTATGCATTCACCCCTCCACTTT
TRBJ2-7,TRBV4-1,NA,NA,CASSPGEPIPYEQYF,TGCGCCAGCAGTCCGGGGGAGCCCATACCCTACGAGCAGTACTTC
TRBJ2-2,TRBV18,NA,NA,CASSPRPNTGELFF,TGTGCCAGCTCACCACGGCCCAACACCGGGGAGCTGTTTTTT
TRBJ2-1,TRBV27,NA,NA,CASTRGLAEPKTAYNEQFF,TGTGCCAGCACGCGGGGGCTAGCGGAACCGAAGACGGCATACAATGAGCAGTTCTTC
TRBJ1-6,TRBV5-5,NA,NA,CASSGGSSYNSPLHF,TGTGCCAGCAGCGGAGGGAGCTCCTATAATTCACCCCTCCACTTT
TRBJ1-1,TRBV14,NA,NA,CARRRGGGAEYEAFF,TGTGCCCGCCGCCGGGGCGGGGGGGCGGAATATGAAGCTTTCTTT
TRBJ2-7,TRBV11-2,TRBD1,NA,CASSLQPGGSYEQYF,TGTGCCAGCAGCTTACAGCCAGGGGGCTCCTACGAGCAGTACTTC
TRBJ2-7,TRBV15,TRBD1,NA,CATSREQGVYEQYF,TGTGCCACCAGCAGAGAGCAGGGGGTATACGAGCAGTACTTC
TRBJ2-4,TRBV29-1,TRBD1,NA,CSGGTAAGIQYF,TGCAGCGGAGGGACAGCCGCGGGCATTCAGTACTTC
TRBJ2-5,TRBV2,NA,NA,CASSAMKVQETQYF,TGTGCCAGCAGCGCAATGAAGGTCCAAGAGACCCAGTACTTC
TRBJ2-1,TRBV5-4,TRBD2,NA,CASSYGTTNYNEQFF,TGTGCCAGCAGTTACGGGACTACCAACTACAATGAGCAGTTCTTC
TRBJ2-3,TRBV7-9,NA,NA,CASSLAGADTQYF,TGTGCCAGCAGCTTAGCAGGGGCAGATACGCAGTATTTT
TRBJ1-2,TRBV11-2,NA,NA,CASSESRGLDYGYTF,TGTGCCAGCAGCGAGAGCAGGGGTTTAGACTATGGCTACACCTTC
TRBJ1-1,TRBV11-2,NA,NA,CASSLGPNTEAFF,TGTGCCAGCAGCTTGGGGCCTAACACTGAAGCTTTCTTT
TRBJ1-5,TRBV10-2,NA,NA,CASSEQDRPQHF,TGCGCCAGCAGTGAGCAGGATCGGCCCCAGCATTTT
TRBJ1-4,TRBV7-2,NA,NA,CASSPQGSDEKLFF,TGTGCCAGCAGCCCGCAGGGTTCTGATGAAAAACTGTTTTTT
TRBJ1-1,TRBV10-2,NA,NA,CASSEWGNPEAFF,TGCGCCAGCAGTGAATGGGGAAACCCTGAAGCTTTCTTT
TRBJ1-1,TRBV6-1,NA,NA,CASSYRAEAFF,TGTGCCAGCAGTTACAGGGCTGAAGCTTTCTTT
TRBJ1-4,TRBV7-9,NA,NA,CASSPGGPNEKLFF,TGTGCCAGCAGCCCTGGGGGTCCTAATGAAAAACTGTTTTTT
TRBJ2-1,TRBV6-6,TRBD2,NA,CASAIAGRPNEQFF,TGTGCCAGCGCGATAGCGGGACGGCCCAATGAGCAGTTCTTC
TRBJ2-1,TRBV2,TRBD1,NA,CASSDRDRSSYNEQFF,TGTGCCAGCAGTGATCGGGACAGGAGCTCCTACAATGAGCAGTTCTTC
TRBJ2-1,TRBV6-5,TRBD1,NA,CASSRDRTMYNEQLF,TGTGCCAGCAGCCGGGACAGGACTATGTACAATGAGCAGCTCTTC
TRBJ2-7,TRBV7-9,NA,NA,CASSPMGGRYEQYF,TGTGCCAGCAGCCCCATGGGGGGCAGGTACGAGCAGTACTTC
TRBJ1-1,TRBV11-3,NA,NA,CASSLLTGLMNTEAFF,TGTGCCAGCAGCTTATTGACAGGATTAATGAACACTGAAGCTTTCTTT
TRBJ2-1,TRBV10-3,NA,NA,CAISDVWQGRRGEQFF,TGTGCCATCAGTGATGTTTGGCAGGGGCGGAGGGGTGAGCAGTTCTTC
TRBJ2-3,TRBV18,TRBD1,NA,CASSPGTGTDTQYF,TGTGCCAGCTCACCAGGGACAGGCACAGATACGCAGTATTTT